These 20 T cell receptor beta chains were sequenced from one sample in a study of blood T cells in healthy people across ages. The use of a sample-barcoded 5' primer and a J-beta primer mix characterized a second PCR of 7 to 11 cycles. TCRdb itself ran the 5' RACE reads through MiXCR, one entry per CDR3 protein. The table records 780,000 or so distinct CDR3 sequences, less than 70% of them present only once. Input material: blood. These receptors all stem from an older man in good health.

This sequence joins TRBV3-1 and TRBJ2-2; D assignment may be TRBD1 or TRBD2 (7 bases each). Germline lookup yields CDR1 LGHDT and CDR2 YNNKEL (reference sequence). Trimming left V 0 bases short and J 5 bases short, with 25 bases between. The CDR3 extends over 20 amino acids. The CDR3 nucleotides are TGTGCCAGCAGCCAAGATCTTTCTTTGGCAGGGGGAGGGCGAACCGGGGAGCTGTTTTTT. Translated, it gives CASSQDLSLAGGGRTGELFF.

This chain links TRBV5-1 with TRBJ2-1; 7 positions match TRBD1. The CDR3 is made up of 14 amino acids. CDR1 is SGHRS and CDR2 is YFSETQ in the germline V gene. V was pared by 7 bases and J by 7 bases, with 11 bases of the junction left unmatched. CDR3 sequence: CASQTGTEGNEQFF. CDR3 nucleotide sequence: TGCGCCAGCCAAACCGGGACAGAGGGTAATGAGCAGTTCTTC.

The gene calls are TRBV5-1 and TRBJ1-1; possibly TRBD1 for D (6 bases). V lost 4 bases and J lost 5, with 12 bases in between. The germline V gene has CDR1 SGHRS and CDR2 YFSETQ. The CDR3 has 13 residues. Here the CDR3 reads CASSRGGETEAFF. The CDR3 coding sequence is TGCGCCAGCAGCCGAGGGGGAGAAACTGAAGCTTTCTTT.

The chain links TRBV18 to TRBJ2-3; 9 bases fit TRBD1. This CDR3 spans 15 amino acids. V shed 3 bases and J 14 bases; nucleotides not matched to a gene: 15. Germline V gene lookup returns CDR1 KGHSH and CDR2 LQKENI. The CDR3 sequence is CASSPLGQGNRYAYF. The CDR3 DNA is TGTGCCAGCTCACCCCTGGGACAGGGTAACAGATACGCGTATTTT.

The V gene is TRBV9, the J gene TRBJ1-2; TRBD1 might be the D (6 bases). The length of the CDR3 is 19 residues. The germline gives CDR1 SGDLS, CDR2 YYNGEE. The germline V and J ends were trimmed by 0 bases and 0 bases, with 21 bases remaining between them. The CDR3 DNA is TGTGCCAGCAGCGTAGACCTCCAGACAGGACCTCGAGCTAACTATGGCTACACCTTC. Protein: CASSVDLQTGPRANYGYTF.

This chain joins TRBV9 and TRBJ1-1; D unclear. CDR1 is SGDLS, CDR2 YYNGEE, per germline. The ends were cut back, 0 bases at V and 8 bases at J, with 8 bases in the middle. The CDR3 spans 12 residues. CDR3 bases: TGTGCCAGCAGCGTAGAGGGCAGCGAAGCTTTCTTT. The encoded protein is CASSVEGSEAFF.

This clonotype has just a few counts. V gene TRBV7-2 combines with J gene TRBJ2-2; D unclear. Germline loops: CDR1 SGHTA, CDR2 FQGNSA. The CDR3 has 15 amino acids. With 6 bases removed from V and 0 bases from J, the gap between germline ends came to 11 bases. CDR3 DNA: TGTGCCAGCAGGATAGGACCAACGAACACCGGGGAGCTGTTTTTT. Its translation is CASRIGPTNTGELFF.

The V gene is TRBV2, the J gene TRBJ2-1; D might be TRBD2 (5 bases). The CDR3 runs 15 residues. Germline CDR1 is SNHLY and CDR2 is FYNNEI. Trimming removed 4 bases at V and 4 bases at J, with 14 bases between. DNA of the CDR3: TGTGCCAGCAGTGGGGGTCTAGCTTGGTACAATGAGCAGTTCTTC. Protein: CASSGGLAWYNEQFF. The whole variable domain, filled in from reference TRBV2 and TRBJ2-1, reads EPEVTQTPSHQVTQMGQEVILRCVPISNHLYFYWYRQILGQKVEFLVSFYNNEISEKSEIFDDQFSVERPDGSNFTLKIRSTKLEDSAMYFCASSGGLAWYNEQFFGPGTRLTVL.

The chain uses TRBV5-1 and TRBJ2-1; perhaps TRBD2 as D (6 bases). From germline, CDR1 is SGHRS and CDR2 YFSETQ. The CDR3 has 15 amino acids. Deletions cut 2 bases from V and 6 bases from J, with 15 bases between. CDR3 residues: CASSLIGLGGNEQFF. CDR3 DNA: TGCGCCAGCAGCTTAATCGGGTTGGGAGGCAATGAGCAGTTCTTC.

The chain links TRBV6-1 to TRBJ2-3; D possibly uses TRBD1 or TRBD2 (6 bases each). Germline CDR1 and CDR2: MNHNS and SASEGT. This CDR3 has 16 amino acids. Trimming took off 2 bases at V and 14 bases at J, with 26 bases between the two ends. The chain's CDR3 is CASSESLGGLHRYAYF. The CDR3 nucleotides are TGTGCCAGCAGTGAATCCCTCGGGGGCCTTCACAGATACGCGTATTTT.

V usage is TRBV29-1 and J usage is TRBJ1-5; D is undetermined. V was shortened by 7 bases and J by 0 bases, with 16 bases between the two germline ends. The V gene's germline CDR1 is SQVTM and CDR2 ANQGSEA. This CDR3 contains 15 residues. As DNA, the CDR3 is TGCAGCGACATGAGACAAGACTCTAGCAATCAGCCCCAGCATTTT. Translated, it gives CSDMRQDSSNQPQHF.

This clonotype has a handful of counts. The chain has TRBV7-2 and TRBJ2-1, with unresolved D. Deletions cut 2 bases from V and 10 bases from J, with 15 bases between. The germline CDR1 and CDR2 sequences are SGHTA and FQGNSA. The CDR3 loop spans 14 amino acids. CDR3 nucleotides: TGTGCCAGCAGCTTATCGGCCTTCCCGCGCGAGCAGTTCTTC. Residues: CASSLSAFPREQFF.

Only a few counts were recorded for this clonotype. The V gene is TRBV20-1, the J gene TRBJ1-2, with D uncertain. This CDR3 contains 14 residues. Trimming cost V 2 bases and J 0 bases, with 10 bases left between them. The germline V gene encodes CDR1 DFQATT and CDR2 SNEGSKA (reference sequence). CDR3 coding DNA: TGCAGTGCTAGAAGAGCGAATACTAACTATGGCTACACCTTC. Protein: CSARRANTNYGYTF.

CDR3 nucleotides: TGCGCCAGCAGCCAAGAGGAGGGGACAGGGGGCCAAGAGACCCAGTACTTC. It translates to CASSQEEGTGGQETQYF. The chain carries TRBV4-1 and TRBJ2-5; 11 nucleotides align to TRBD1. With 0 bases clipped from V and 1 base from J, the junction kept 4 bases outside the gene matches. Germline V gene sequence: CDR1 MGHRA, CDR2 YSYEKL. This CDR3 has 17 amino acids.

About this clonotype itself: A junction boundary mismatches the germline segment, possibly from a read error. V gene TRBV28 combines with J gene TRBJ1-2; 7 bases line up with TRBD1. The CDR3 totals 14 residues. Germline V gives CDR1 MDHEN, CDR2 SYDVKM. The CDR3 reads CASIQGGPNYGYTF. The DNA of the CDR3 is TGTGCCAGCATCCAGGGGGGGCCGAACTACGGCTACACCTTC.

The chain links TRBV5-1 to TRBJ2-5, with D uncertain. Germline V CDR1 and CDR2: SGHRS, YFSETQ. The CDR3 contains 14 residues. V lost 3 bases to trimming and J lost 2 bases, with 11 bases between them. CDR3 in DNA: TGCGCCAGCAGCTCCTCGATAGCTCAAGAGACCCAGTACTTC. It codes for CASSSSIAQETQYF.

CDR3: CTVGRTYEQYF. Written as DNA, the CDR3 is TGCACGGTGGGAAGGACCTACGAGCAGTACTTC. The chain couples TRBV29-1 to TRBJ2-7; no firm D call. CDR3 length: 11 residues. The germline V gene encodes CDR1 SQVTM and CDR2 ANQGSEA.

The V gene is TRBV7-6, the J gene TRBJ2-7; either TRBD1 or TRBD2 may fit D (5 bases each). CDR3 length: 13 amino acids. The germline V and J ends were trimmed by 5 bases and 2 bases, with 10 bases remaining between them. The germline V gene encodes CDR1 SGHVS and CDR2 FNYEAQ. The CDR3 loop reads CASSRGATYEQYF. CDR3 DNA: TGTGCCAGCAGCAGAGGGGCCACCTACGAGCAGTACTTC.

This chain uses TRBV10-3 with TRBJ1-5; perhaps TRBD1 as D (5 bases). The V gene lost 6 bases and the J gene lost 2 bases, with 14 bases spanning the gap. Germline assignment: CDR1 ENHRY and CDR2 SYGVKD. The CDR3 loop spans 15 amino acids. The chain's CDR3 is CAISALGEGNQPQHF. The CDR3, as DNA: TGTGCCATCAGCGCTCTGGGGGAGGGCAATCAGCCCCAGCATTTT.

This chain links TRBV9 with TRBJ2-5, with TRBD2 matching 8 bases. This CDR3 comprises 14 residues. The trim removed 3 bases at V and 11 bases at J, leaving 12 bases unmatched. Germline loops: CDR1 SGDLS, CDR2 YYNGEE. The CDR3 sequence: CASSATSANSEQYF. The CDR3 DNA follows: TGTGCCAGCAGCGCGACTAGCGCCAACAGTGAGCAGTACTTC.